The present entry profiles one T cell receptor beta chain with its context. The CDR3 length is 15 residues. Germline V gene data show CDR1 as SGHAT and CDR2 as FQNNGV. With V trimmed by 6 bases and J by 0 bases, 3 bases remained unmatched. Per the authors' pipeline: Reference gene primers were amplified, and this amplification served to estimate nucleated cell counts. Libraries were prepared by immunoSEQ multiplex PCR; TCRdb keeps only in-frame clonotypes and omits some of them. D and trimming were read from the DNA, whereas the V and J calls and clone size are those reported in that table. The table shows about 410,000 clones, with around 91% occurring only once. These data come from a study of blood T cell repertoires in COVID-19. Study-level information: The United States, Italy and Spain were the sources of the acute and convalescent COVID-19 samples.

The specimen was peripheral blood. The chain combines TRBV11-2 with TRBJ1-4; 8 positions agree with TRBD1. The TCR originated in a middle-aged woman with COVID-19, enrolled during active disease. CDR3 coding DNA: TGTGCCAGCAGTGAGACAGGGGCAACTAATGAAAAACTGTTTTTT. This translates into CASSETGATNEKLFF.